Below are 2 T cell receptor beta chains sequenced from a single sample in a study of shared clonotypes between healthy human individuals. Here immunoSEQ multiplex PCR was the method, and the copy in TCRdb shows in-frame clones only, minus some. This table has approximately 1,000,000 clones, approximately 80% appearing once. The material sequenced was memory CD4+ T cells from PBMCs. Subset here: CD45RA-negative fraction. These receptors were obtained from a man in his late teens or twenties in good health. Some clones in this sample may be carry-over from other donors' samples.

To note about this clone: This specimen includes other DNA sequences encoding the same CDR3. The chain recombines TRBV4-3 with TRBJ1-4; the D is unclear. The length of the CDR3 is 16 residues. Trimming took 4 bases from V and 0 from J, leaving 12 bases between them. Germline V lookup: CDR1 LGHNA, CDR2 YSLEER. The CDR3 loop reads CASSLDPRATNEKLFF. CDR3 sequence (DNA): TGCGCCAGCAGCCTTGACCCGCGTGCAACTAATGAAAAACTGTTTTTT.

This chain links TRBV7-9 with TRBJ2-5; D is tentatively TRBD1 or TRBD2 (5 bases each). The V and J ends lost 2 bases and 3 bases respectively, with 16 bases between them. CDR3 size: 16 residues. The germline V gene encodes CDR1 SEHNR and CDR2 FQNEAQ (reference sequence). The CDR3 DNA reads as TGTGCCAGCAGCTTAATGGGGACGGGTTTCGAAGAGACCCAGTACTTC. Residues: CASSLMGTGFEETQYF.